The rows below give T cell receptor beta chains drawn from one sample of a study of CD8 T cells in ankylosing spondylitis. TCRdb re-called the 5' RACE reads with MiXCR, one entry per CDR3 protein. The table has some 840,000 distinct CDR3 sequences, approximately 10% seen once; the top ten hold under 0.6%. The sample was blood, either unsorted or a sorted T cell fraction (not recorded which). Receptors were obtained from a male donor with ankylosing spondylitis. The CDR3 runs from the conserved cysteine through the conserved F or W. The D gene is left open where the match is weak. Rows may omit the clone size; those that give it use once, few, many or a size class.

D	J	V	size	CDR3	DNA
TRBD1	TRBJ2-1	TRBV7-2	few	CASGQGPDNEQFF	TGTGCCAGTGGACAGGGCCCCGACAATGAGCAGTTCTTC
TRBD2	TRBJ2-1	TRBV10-2	few	CASSESASGKMNEQFF	TGCGCCAGCAGTGAGTCGGCTAGCGGGAAGATGAATGAGCAGTTCTTC
NA	TRBJ2-1	TRBV4-2	many	CASSQRGTPSSYNEQFF	TGTGCCAGCAGCCAAAGGGGGACTCCAAGCTCCTACAATGAGCAGTTCTTC
NA	TRBJ2-5	TRBV20-1	many	CSASNVALQETQYF	TGCAGTGCTAGTAATGTGGCGTTACAAGAGACCCAGTACTTC
NA	TRBJ1-3	TRBV18	NA	CASSPDNSGNTIYF	TGTGCCAGCTCACCAGACAACTCTGGAAACACCATATATTTT
NA	TRBJ2-7	TRBV4-3	NA	CASSQGSVGAGTRPYEQYF	TGCGCCAGCAGCCAAGGGTCCGTTGGGGCCGGGACTCGCCCCTACGAGCAGTACTTC
NA	TRBJ2-5	TRBV24-1	NA	CATSALLGSQETQYF	TGTGCCACCAGTGCCCTACTAGGATCCCAAGAGACCCAGTACTTC
NA	TRBJ2-1	TRBV20-1	few	CSARKALERLEQFF	TGCAGTGCTAGAAAAGCCCTCGAGCGACTTGAGCAGTTCTTC
NA	TRBJ1-1	TRBV6-2/TRBV6-3	few	CASRSGGARNTEAFF	TGTGCCAGCAGATCAGGAGGGGCGAGGAACACTGAAGCTTTCTTT
TRBD1	TRBJ2-1	TRBV7-3	NA	CASSPQGGNTYNEQFF	TGTGCCAGCAGCCCACAGGGGGGCAATACCTACAATGAGCAGTTCTTC
TRBD1	TRBJ1-5	TRBV20-1	few	CSARQGARGNQPQHF	TGCAGTGCACGACAGGGGGCGCGGGGCAATCAGCCCCAGCATTTT
TRBD1	TRBJ2-7	TRBV6-5	many	CASSYGTGENYEQYF	TGTGCCAGCAGTTACGGGACAGGGGAGAACTACGAGCAGTACTTC
NA	TRBJ1-2	TRBV7-8	NA	CASSYFSRTANYGYTF	TGTGCCAGCAGCTACTTCTCCCGGACAGCTAACTATGGCTACACCTTC
TRBD1	TRBJ2-7	TRBV5-1	few	CASSLTGDRQYF	TGCGCCAGCAGCCTAACAGGGGATAGGCAGTACTTC
TRBD2	TRBJ2-1	TRBV5-1	many	CASSGEGGSYNEQFF	TGCGCCAGCAGTGGGGAGGGAGGCTCCTACAATGAGCAGTTCTTC
NA	TRBJ2-3	TRBV28	NA	CASSLWGGYTDTQYF	TGTGCCAGCAGTTTATGGGGGGGTTACACAGATACGCAGTATTTT
NA	TRBJ1-2	TRBV6-6	NA	CASNVRIYGYTF	TGTGCCAGCAACGTCAGGATCTATGGCTACACCTTC
TRBD1	TRBJ1-2	TRBV5-1	many	CASSFQDRGLNGYTF	TGCGCCAGCAGCTTCCAGGACAGGGGGCTCAATGGCTACACCTTC
NA	TRBJ2-7	TRBV7-7	many	CASSNREGYEQYF	TGTGCTAGCAGCAACAGGGAGGGGTACGAGCAGTACTTC
NA	TRBJ1-1	TRBV10-3	NA	CAIRGARGDTEAFF	TGTGCCATCAGAGGGGCACGAGGCGACACTGAAGCTTTCTTT